The next 20 T cell receptor beta chains were all read from a single sample in a study of T cells in Graves' hyperthyroidism and ophthalmopathy. Amplification yielded TCR beta CDR3 regions, with RNA transcripts as the source. The HTBI primer set drove a first-round RT-PCR of the TCR CDR3. MiXCR, run by TCRdb on the multiplex PCR reads, gives a single entry per CDR3 protein. Here the sample spans more than 500,000 distinct CDR3 sequences, 15% to 20% being singletons. The specimen sequenced was blood. Receptors originate from a woman between 25 and 40 years old with Graves' hyperthyroidism.

V is TRBV6-5 and J is TRBJ1-3; D is ambiguous. The CDR3 covers 16 residues. Germline V CDR1 and CDR2: MNHEY, SVGAGI. V was shortened by 0 bases and J by 2 bases, with 11 bases between the two germline ends. DNA of the CDR3: TGTGCCAGCAGTTACTCAGAAGAAGGGCCTGGAAACACCATATATTTT. As protein: CASSYSEEGPGNTIYF.

This clonotype has at least ten counts. The chain recombines TRBV20-1 with TRBJ2-7, with no clear D. Germline V gene lookup returns CDR1 DFQATT and CDR2 SNEGSKA (reference sequence). The CDR3 length is 13 residues. The V end lost 0 bases, the J end lost 1 base, and 7 bases lay between the germline ends. CDR3 sequence reads: CSARDLGSYEQYF. The CDR3 DNA reads TGCAGTGCTAGAGATCTTGGGTCCTACGAGCAGTACTTC.

This sequence joins TRBV6-4 and TRBJ2-2; D not resolved. V was trimmed by 1 base and J by 6 bases, leaving 6 bases between them. Germline CDR1 and CDR2: MRHNA and SNTAGT. The CDR3 extends over 13 amino acids. CDR3 sequence: CASSDLVAGELFF. Here the CDR3 DNA reads TGTGCCAGCAGTGACTTGGTAGCCGGGGAGCTGTTTTTT.

This clonotype has at least ten counts. The J gene is TRBJ1-2, the V gene TRBV6-5; TRBD1 aligns across 7 bases. From germline, CDR1 is MNHEY and CDR2 SVGAGI. The CDR3 contains 19 residues. The V and J ends lost 2 bases and 0 bases, in that order; junction bases with no gene match: 15. CDR3 DNA: TGTGCCAGCAGTTACGGGTGGGGATACAGGGGAAGCCCTAACTATGGCTACACCTTC. Its protein is CASSYGWGYRGSPNYGYTF.

The gene calls are TRBV5-1 and TRBJ2-1; D remains unclear. Trimming took 4 bases from V and 5 from J, leaving 13 bases between them. The germline gives CDR1 SGHRS, CDR2 YFSETQ. The CDR3 totals 14 residues. CDR3 loop: CASSPPLVDNEQFF. In DNA form, the CDR3 reads TGCGCCAGCAGCCCCCCTCTAGTCGACAATGAGCAGTTCTTC. The full variable domain, its missing parts supplied by reference TRBV5-1 and TRBJ2-1, is KAGVTQTPRYLIKTRGQQVTLSCSPISGHRSVSWYQQTPGQGLQFLFEYFSETQRNKGNFPGRFSGRQFSNSRSEMNVSTLELGDSALYLCASSPPLVDNEQFFGPGTRLTVL.

This clonotype came up a few times. V usage is TRBV7-8 and J usage is TRBJ2-7; 10 bases map to TRBD2. The CDR3 length is 15 residues. With V trimmed by 4 bases and J by 6 bases, 9 bases remained unmatched. Germline CDR1 is SGHVS and CDR2 is FQNEAQ. CDR3 sequence reads: CASSSMGGLALEQYF. Written as DNA, the CDR3 is TGTGCCAGCAGCTCAATGGGGGGACTAGCGCTCGAGCAGTACTTC.

This clonotype appeared a single time. This CDR3 is missing its conserved last phenylalanine or tryptophan, likely due to a read error. It is unclear where the CDR3 begins or ends on the DNA, so no DNA is shown, and the CDR3 is as TCRdb lists it. This sequence joins TRBV20-1 and TRBJ2-5; the table's D call, TRBD1, has no DNA check behind it. The CDR3 sequence runs 15 residues, both termini included. Germline V gene sequence: CDR1 DFQATT, CDR2 SNEGSKA (reference sequence). CDR3 residues: CSARDGTEYQETEYL.

This clonotype was found many times. The chain couples TRBV2 to TRBJ1-5, with D possibly TRBD1 on 5 matching bases. CDR1 and CDR2 from the germline V gene are SNHLY and FYNNEI. Deletions cut 2 bases from V and 5 bases from J, with 13 bases between. The CDR3 is 15 amino acids. This CDR3 reads CASSELPREDQPQHF. The CDR3 nucleotides read TGTGCCAGCAGTGAACTTCCCAGGGAGGATCAGCCCCAGCATTTT.

The chain carries TRBV4-1 and TRBJ1-2; unclear D gene. The germline V and J ends were trimmed by 1 base and 3 bases, with 9 bases remaining between them. This CDR3 contains 14 residues. From germline, CDR1 is MGHRA and CDR2 YSYEKL. CDR3 region: CASSQGTRDYGYTF. DNA of the CDR3: TGCGCCAGCAGCCAAGGTACCCGAGACTATGGCTACACCTTC.

This sequence joins TRBV7-9 and TRBJ1-3; D ambiguous. Germline loops: CDR1 SEHNR, CDR2 FQNEAQ (reference sequence). The germline V and J ends were trimmed by 8 bases and 0 bases, with 8 bases remaining between them. The CDR3 is 13 amino acids. The CDR3 loop is CASHPVSGNTIYF. In DNA form, the CDR3 reads TGTGCCAGCCATCCGGTCTCTGGAAACACCATATATTTT. The whole variable domain, filled in from reference TRBV7-9 and TRBJ1-3, reads DTGVSQNPRHKITKRGQNVTFRCDPISEHNRLYWYRQTLGQGPEFLTYFQNEAQLEKSRLLSDRFSAERPKGSFSTLEIQRTEQGDSAMYLCASHPVSGNTIYFGEGSWLTVV.

V usage is TRBV7-9 and J usage is TRBJ2-5; D call uncertain. This CDR3 region has 14 residues. Germline V gene lookup returns CDR1 SEHNR and CDR2 FQNEAQ (reference sequence). V was cut by 2 bases and J by 4 bases, with 11 bases left in between. The CDR3 region has the DNA TGTGCCAGCAGCTTATATGGGGATGGAGAGACCCAGTACTTC. Its protein is CASSLYGDGETQYF.

The chain has TRBV11-2 and TRBJ2-1, with D perhaps matching TRBD1 (6 bases). V was pared by 4 bases and J by 6 bases, with 16 bases between. The CDR3 length is 15 residues. Germline V lookup: CDR1 SGHAT, CDR2 FQNNGV. The CDR3 spells CASSSYRVGGNEQFF. DNA of the CDR3: TGTGCCAGCAGCTCTTACAGGGTAGGGGGCAATGAGCAGTTCTTC.

This clonotype was picked up one time. The rearrangement uses TRBV6-9 and TRBJ1-1, with D unresolved. Per germline, CDR1 MNHGY and CDR2 SVAAGI. The CDR3 consists of 12 residues. The V end was cut by 2 bases, the J end by 4 bases, with 5 bases between. CDR3: CASSYEVTEAFF. CDR3 in DNA: TGTGCCAGCAGTTATGAGGTCACTGAAGCTTTCTTT.

The V and J genes are TRBV4-3 and TRBJ2-2; 10 bases map to TRBD2. The CDR3 sequence is 14 residues long. CDR1 and CDR2 from the germline V gene are LGHNA and YSLEER. After removal of 8 bases from V and 6 bases from J, the junction contained 6 bases not matched to a gene. The CDR3 sequence: CASGLAGVSGELFF. The CDR3 DNA follows: TGCGCCAGCGGTCTAGCGGGAGTTTCCGGGGAGCTGTTTTTT.

This clonotype occurred many times. The chain recombines TRBV7-2 with TRBJ2-1; 7 bases match TRBD2. J lost 5 bases, V lost 0 bases, and 4 bases had no gene match. The germline CDR1 and CDR2 sequences are SGHTA and FQGNSA. The CDR3 has 15 residues. The CDR3 protein is CASSLASGAHNEQFF. CDR3 sequence (DNA): TGTGCCAGCAGCTTAGCCAGCGGGGCCCACAATGAGCAGTTCTTC.

This clonotype was seen many times. This sequence joins TRBV7-2 and TRBJ2-5; D is perhaps TRBD1 (6 bases). The CDR3 is made up of 14 amino acids. Germline assignment: CDR1 SGHTA and CDR2 FQGNSA. Deletions cut 4 bases from V and 7 bases from J, with 16 bases between. CDR3: CASSSGAGGVTQYF. The CDR3 region has the DNA TGTGCCAGCAGCTCAGGGGCAGGTGGGGTGACCCAGTACTTC. Full variable domain (rest looked up from reference TRBV7-2 and TRBJ2-5): GAGVSQSPSNKVTEKGKDVELRCDPISGHTALYWYRQSLGQGLEFLIYFQGNSAPDKSGLPSDRFSAERTGGSVSTLTIQRTQQEDSAVYLCASSSGAGGVTQYFGPGTRLLVL.

The chain has TRBV28 and TRBJ1-2; 8 bases map to TRBD1. Germline CDR1 is MDHEN and CDR2 is SYDVKM. The length of the CDR3 is 15 residues. The J segment lost 4 bases and the V segment lost 6 bases, leaving 10 bases of the junction unmatched. CDR3 DNA sequence: TGTGCCAGCAGACCTCCCGGGACAGGAGTCTATGGCTACACCTTC. As protein: CASRPPGTGVYGYTF.

On this clonotype itself: This is likely a read error, given that the CDR3 carries no conserved phenylalanine or tryptophan at its end. The chain joins TRBV12-3 or TRBV12-4 to TRBJ2-3, with unresolved D. The V end lost 3 bases, the J end lost 5 bases, and 6 bases lay between the germline ends. CDR3 size: 12 residues. The CDR3 DNA is TGTGCCAGCAGTTTCGGCCAAGATACGCAGTATTGT. Translation gives CASSFGQDTQYC.

The table lists this clonotype with many counts. The chain couples TRBV12-3 or TRBV12-4 to TRBJ2-2; D remains ambiguous. Trimming cost V 3 bases and J 5 bases, with 10 bases left between them. This CDR3 is built from 14 residues. CDR3 protein: CASSFVLGTGELFF. CDR3 DNA: TGTGCCAGCAGTTTTGTTCTCGGGACCGGGGAGCTGTTTTTT.

This clonotype was counted ten times or more. The chain joins TRBV24-1 to TRBJ1-1, with D possibly matching TRBD1 (5 bases). CDR3 length: 13 residues. Germline assignment: CDR1 KGHDR and CDR2 SFDVKD. The ends were cut back, 3 bases at V and 1 base at J, with 5 bases in the middle. CDR3 residues: CATSDGANTEAFF. CDR3 sequence (DNA): TGTGCCACCAGTGATGGGGCGAACACTGAAGCTTTCTTT.